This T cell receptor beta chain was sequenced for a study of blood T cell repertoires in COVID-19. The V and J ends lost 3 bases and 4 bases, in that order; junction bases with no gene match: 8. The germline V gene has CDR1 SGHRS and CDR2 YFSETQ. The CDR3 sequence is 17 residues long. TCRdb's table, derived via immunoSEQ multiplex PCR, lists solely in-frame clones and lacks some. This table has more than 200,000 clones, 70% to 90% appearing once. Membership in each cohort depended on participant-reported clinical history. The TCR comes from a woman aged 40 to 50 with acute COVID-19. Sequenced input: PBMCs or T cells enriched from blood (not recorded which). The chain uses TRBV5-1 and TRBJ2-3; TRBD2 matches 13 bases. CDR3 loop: CASSSGKGLAGPDTQYF. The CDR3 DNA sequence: TGCGCCAGCAGCTCCGGAAAGGGACTAGCGGGACCAGATACGCAGTATTTT.